Following are 32 T cell receptor beta chains from one sample sequenced in a study of blood T cell repertoires in COVID-19. Produced via immunoSEQ multiplex PCR; TCRdb's table is partial and in-frame only. The sample holds about 160,000 clones, approximately 82% seen once. Sequenced material: peripheral blood. These receptors were taken from a woman of 80 years or more with acute or convalescent COVID-19.

In regard to this clone: At one end the junction does not follow the germline gene, possibly because of a read error. The chain carries TRBV6-5 and TRBJ2-2, with 8 bases fitting TRBD2. This CDR3 comprises 14 residues. Germline V gene lookup returns CDR1 MNHEY and CDR2 SVGAGI. The CDR3 DNA follows: TGTGCCAGCCGTTACGGGAGGGCCTACGGGGAGCTGTTTTTT. Protein: CASRYGRAYGELFF.

The chain employs TRBV19 and TRBJ2-1; D might be TRBD2 (7 bases). With 7 bases removed from V and 4 bases from J, the gap between germline ends came to 23 bases. Germline assignment: CDR1 LNHDA and CDR2 SQIVND (reference sequence). The CDR3 length is 17 residues. The CDR3: CASTGRPLARGYNEQFF. CDR3 coding DNA: TGTGCCAGTACCGGAAGGCCACTAGCGAGGGGGTACAATGAGCAGTTCTTC.

This chain links TRBV5-1 with TRBJ1-2; D ambiguous. The germline CDR1 and CDR2 sequences are SGHRS and YFSETQ. Trimming left V 1 base short and J 8 bases short, with 9 bases between. This CDR3 has 12 amino acids. CDR3 DNA sequence: TGCGCCAGCAGCTTGTACGGGGAGGGCTACACCTTC. Its protein is CASSLYGEGYTF.

The chain carries TRBV5-1 and TRBJ2-7, with 11 bases aligning to TRBD1. The CDR3 is 16 amino acids. With V trimmed by 0 bases and J by 2 bases, 4 bases remained unmatched. Germline-derived CDR1 and CDR2 are SGHRS and YFSETQ. The CDR3 DNA is TGCGCCAGCAGCTTGGATGGGACAGGGGGAACCTACGAGCAGTACTTC. It specifies CASSLDGTGGTYEQYF.

The V call is TRBV5-4, the J call TRBJ2-3; D ambiguous. The V end lost 3 bases, the J end lost 0 bases, and 11 bases lay between the germline ends. Per germline, CDR1 SGHNT and CDR2 YYREEE (reference sequence). The CDR3 length is 15 residues. CDR3 protein: CASSSKQTSTDTQYF. As DNA, the CDR3 is TGTGCCAGCAGCTCTAAACAGACAAGCACAGATACGCAGTATTTT.

This clone was counted a single time. The J gene is TRBJ1-5, the V gene TRBV6-5, with 7 bases aligning to TRBD1. CDR1 is MNHEY and CDR2 is SVGAGI in the germline V gene. V gave up 7 bases and J gave up 3 bases; unmatched junction bases: 9. The CDR3 sequence is 15 residues long. The CDR3 sequence is CASKPGQVDNQPQHF. In DNA, the CDR3 is TGTGCCAGCAAGCCCGGACAGGTGGACAATCAGCCCCAGCATTTT.

The chain links TRBV7-6 to TRBJ2-1, with unresolved D. The CDR3 runs to 13 residues. Trimming stripped 5 bases from V and 4 bases from J, with 9 bases between. Germline CDR1 is SGHVS and CDR2 is FNYEAQ. CDR3 DNA sequence: TGTGCCAGCAGCGCCGGAGATTACAATGAGCAGTTCTTC. This codes for CASSAGDYNEQFF.

This clone was counted only a few times. This chain connects TRBV30 to TRBJ1-1; possibly TRBD1 for D (6 bases). V lost 1 base and J lost 5, with 8 bases in between. The germline CDR1 and CDR2 sequences are GTSNPN and SVGIG (reference sequence). The CDR3 contains 12 residues. The CDR3 sequence: CAWSEGGTEAFF. The CDR3 DNA reads as TGTGCCTGGAGTGAGGGGGGGACTGAAGCTTTCTTT.

In nucleotides, the CDR3 is TGTGCCAGCAGCTTGTCGCAGGAAAACACCATATATTTT. Protein: CASSLSQENTIYF. This chain joins TRBV5-4 and TRBJ1-3, with D unresolved. Trimming pared 1 base from V and 6 bases from J, leaving 8 bases between. The CDR3 totals 13 residues. The germline CDR1 and CDR2 sequences are SGHNT and YYREEE (reference sequence).

The V and J genes are TRBV4-1 and TRBJ2-6; a weak D match, TRBD1 (6 bases). Trimming shortened V by 4 bases and J by 2 bases, and 15 bases separated the two germline ends. CDR3 length equals 17 residues. The V gene's germline CDR1 is MGHRA and CDR2 YSYEKL. CDR3 DNA: TGCGCCAGCAGCCTTTGGTCAACAGGGCCTGGGGCCAACGTCCTGACTTTC. The encoded protein is CASSLWSTGPGANVLTF.

The chain combines TRBV10-2 with TRBJ2-2; 8 nucleotides agree with TRBD1. Germline V gene sequence: CDR1 WSHSY, CDR2 SAAADI. The CDR3 is made up of 15 amino acids. V shed 6 bases and J 6 bases; nucleotides not matched to a gene: 9. The chain's CDR3 is CASRITGGSAGELFF. CDR3 DNA: TGCGCCAGCAGAATAACAGGGGGTAGCGCCGGGGAGCTGTTTTTT.

The CDR3 spells CASSFGTLLGGELFF. CDR3 DNA sequence: TGTGCCAGCAGCTTCGGGACTCTACTCGGCGGGGAGCTGTTTTTT. The rearrangement uses TRBV5-6 and TRBJ2-2; tentatively, D is TRBD2 (6 bases). The V gene lost 2 bases and the J gene lost 7 bases, with 15 bases spanning the gap. Germline CDR1 and CDR2: SGHDT and YYEEEE. CDR3 length: 15 amino acids. The variable domain in full, completed from reference TRBV5-6 and TRBJ2-2, reads DAGVTQSPTHLIKTRGQQVTLRCSPKSGHDTVSWYQQALGQGPQFIFQYYEEEERQRGNFPDRFSGHQFPNYSSELNVNALLLGDSALYLCASSFGTLLGGELFFGEGSRLTVL.

This chain links TRBV14 with TRBJ1-1, with no clear D. V gave up 4 bases and J gave up 5 bases, with 8 bases separating them. Germline V CDR1 and CDR2: SGHDN, FVKESK. CDR3 length: 12 amino acids. The CDR3 DNA reads TGTGCCAGCAGCCCCGGGTTGACTGAAGCTTTCTTT. Translated: CASSPGLTEAFF. Full variable domain (rest looked up from reference TRBV14 and TRBJ1-1): EAGVTQFPSHSVIEKGQTVTLRCDPISGHDNLYWYRRVMGKEIKFLLHFVKESKQDESGMPNNRFLAERTGGTYSTLKVQPAELEDSGVYFCASSPGLTEAFFGQGTRLTVV.

The rearrangement uses TRBV10-2 and TRBJ1-2, with a weak D call TRBD1 (6 bases). Deletions cut 8 bases from V and 0 bases from J, with 10 bases between. The CDR3 loop spans 13 amino acids. Germline-derived CDR1 and CDR2 are WSHSY and SAAADI. CDR3 DNA: TGCGCCAGCTCAGGGGTGGCTAACTATGGCTACACCTTC. Its translation is CASSGVANYGYTF.

The CDR3 sequence: CAIRDPGTSGSEQFF. The CDR3 DNA follows: TGTGCCATCAGGGATCCCGGGACTAGCGGCAGTGAGCAGTTCTTC. This chain connects TRBV10-3 to TRBJ2-1; 11 nucleotides align to TRBD2. The V and J ends lost 6 bases and 9 bases, in that order; junction bases with no gene match: 10. The CDR3 loop spans 15 amino acids. From germline, CDR1 is ENHRY and CDR2 SYGVKD.

For the CDR3, the DNA is TGTGCCAGCAGTGAGTGGGACAGAAGCACAGATACGCAGTATTTT. It encodes CASSEWDRSTDTQYF. The rearrangement uses TRBV6-1 and TRBJ2-3, with TRBD1 matching 7 bases. The CDR3 is made up of 15 amino acids. V lost 3 bases and J lost 0; bases outside the gene matches: 3. Germline assignment: CDR1 MNHNS and CDR2 SASEGT.

The chain uses TRBV14 and TRBJ2-1, with 10 bases lining up with TRBD2. Trimming at V came to 3 bases and at J to 2 bases, leaving 16 bases not matched to a gene. The CDR3 length is 20 residues. The germline V gene has CDR1 SGHDN and CDR2 FVKESK. DNA for the CDR3: TGTGCCAGCAGCCAGGACCCTCGGGGTAGCGGGAGGATCGCCTACAATGAGCAGTTCTTC. Amino acids: CASSQDPRGSGRIAYNEQFF.

V is TRBV6-1 and J is TRBJ1-2; no clear D gene. Trimming left V 1 base short and J 7 bases short, with 7 bases between. CDR3 size: 12 residues. The germline V gene encodes CDR1 MNHNS and CDR2 SASEGT. Written as DNA, the CDR3 is TGTGCCAGCAGTGAAGGTCGGGGTGGCTACACCTTC. It yields the protein CASSEGRGGYTF.

The chain employs TRBV30 and TRBJ1-5, with 9 bases matching TRBD1. CDR1 and CDR2 (germline): GTSNPN, SVGIG (reference sequence). J was trimmed by 6 bases and V by 8 bases; bases with no gene match: 11. The CDR3 runs to 14 residues. The CDR3, as DNA: TGTGCCCTGACCCGGACAGGGGCTGCTCAGCCCCAGCATTTT. Translation gives CALTRTGAAQPQHF.

The CDR3 here is CASSPRASGSSDTQYF. The CDR3 coding sequence is TGCGCCAGCAGCCCTAGGGCTAGCGGGAGTTCGGATACGCAGTATTTT. This rearrangement joins TRBV5-1 to TRBJ2-3; 10 positions agree with TRBD2. The CDR3 is 16 amino acids. Germline V gene sequence: CDR1 SGHRS, CDR2 YFSETQ. The trim removed 4 bases at V and 6 bases at J, leaving 11 bases unmatched.

The J gene is TRBJ2-1, the V gene TRBV18; 13 bases align to TRBD2. The CDR3 runs 15 residues. V was pared by 2 bases and J by 9 bases, with 4 bases of the junction left unmatched. Per germline, CDR1 KGHSH and CDR2 LQKENI. CDR3 bases: TGTGCCAGCTCACCAGGACTAGCGGGAGACACTGAGCAGTTCTTC. This codes for CASSPGLAGDTEQFF.

The V gene is TRBV7-9, the J gene TRBJ2-1; a possible D gene is TRBD2 (5 bases). The CDR3 covers 14 residues. Germline V gene data show CDR1 as SEHNR and CDR2 as FQNEAQ (reference sequence). V lost 1 base, J lost 5 bases, and 9 bases lay in between. CDR3 sequence (DNA): TGTGCCAGCAGCTTAGAGCGGAGAGACAATGAGCAGTTCTTC. Its translation is CASSLERRDNEQFF.

This sequence joins TRBV2 and TRBJ1-5; D is undetermined. CDR1 SNHLY and CDR2 FYNNEI come from the germline V gene. V shed 4 bases and J shed 4 bases, with 14 bases lying between them. The CDR3 consists of 15 residues. The CDR3 DNA reads TGTGCCAGCAGTGGGGCCTCTGGAGGGAATCAGCCCCAGCATTTT. Translated, it gives CASSGASGGNQPQHF.

DNA of the CDR3: TGCGCCAGCAGCCCCGGACATGGAAATGAAGCTTTCTTT. Translation: CASSPGHGNEAFF. V and J are TRBV5-1 and TRBJ1-1, with a possible D match to TRBD1 (5 bases). Germline CDR1 is SGHRS and CDR2 is YFSETQ. The CDR3 loop spans 13 amino acids. The V and J ends lost 4 bases and 7 bases respectively, with 14 bases between them.

The V and J genes are TRBV2 and TRBJ2-7; TRBD2 aligns across 14 bases. This CDR3 comprises 15 residues. Germline CDR1 reads SNHLY; CDR2 reads FYNNEI. Germline trimming cut 4 bases from V and 6 bases from J; bases unmatched to any gene: 5. CDR3 nucleotides: TGTGCCAGCAGTGGGGGACTAGCGGGAGTTTCCGAGCAGTACTTC. This gives the protein CASSGGLAGVSEQYF. Together with reference TRBV2 and TRBJ2-7, the CDR3 gives the full variable domain: EPEVTQTPSHQVTQMGQEVILRCVPISNHLYFYWYRQILGQKVEFLVSFYNNEISEKSEIFDDQFSVERPDGSNFTLKIRSTKLEDSAMYFCASSGGLAGVSEQYFGPGTRLTVT.

Comments on this clone: Distinct nucleotide sequences in the sample also encode this CDR3. The V gene is TRBV18, the J gene TRBJ2-7; unclear D gene. The germline V gene encodes CDR1 KGHSH and CDR2 LQKENI. The ends were cut back, 6 bases at V and 0 bases at J, with 6 bases in the middle. This CDR3 region has 12 residues. The CDR3 DNA reads as TGTGCCAGCTCGCCTAGCTCCTACGAGCAGTACTTC. Residues: CASSPSSYEQYF.

The J gene is TRBJ2-5, the V gene TRBV12-3 or TRBV12-4; weak D call: TRBD1 (5 bases). Deletions cut 4 bases from V and 4 bases from J, with 10 bases between. The length of the CDR3 is 13 residues. The CDR3 spells CASSSTVPETQYF. CDR3 bases: TGTGCCAGCAGTTCGACAGTTCCAGAGACCCAGTACTTC.

The gene calls are TRBV5-1 and TRBJ1-4, with no clear D. Germline CDR1 is SGHRS and CDR2 is YFSETQ. This CDR3 region has 15 residues. Trimming stripped 2 bases from V and 8 bases from J, with 16 bases between. CDR3 bases: TGCGCCAGCAGCTTCTACACGGGGAAGGAAGAAAAACTGTTTTTT. Its protein product is CASSFYTGKEEKLFF.

This chain links TRBV6-2 or TRBV6-3 with TRBJ2-1; D remains unclear. V lost 5 bases to trimming and J lost 6 bases, with 17 bases between them. The germline CDR1 and CDR2 sequences are MNHEY and SVGEGT. This CDR3 has 15 residues. CDR3 nucleotides: TGTGCCAGCAGTAAGTCCGGCGGAGACCTCAATGAGCAGTTCTTC. This sequence encodes CASSKSGGDLNEQFF.

A single count supports this clone. This sequence joins TRBV5-1 and TRBJ2-5; 12 nucleotides match TRBD1. The length of the CDR3 is 14 residues. Per the germline V gene, CDR1 is SGHRS and CDR2 is YFSETQ. With V trimmed by 7 bases and J by 5 bases, 6 bases remained unmatched. CDR3 nucleotide sequence: TGCGCCAGCGGAACGGGACAGGGGGCCGAGACCCAGTACTTC. This gives the protein CASGTGQGAETQYF.

In this sample, this clone turned up a few times. This chain uses TRBV29-1 with TRBJ1-4, with D hard to call. CDR3 length equals 13 residues. V was trimmed by 4 bases and J by 7 bases, leaving 13 bases between them. From germline, CDR1 is SQVTM and CDR2 ANQGSEA. In DNA, the CDR3 is TGCAGCGTTGCCCGGGATCCGGGTGAAAAACTGTTTTTT. Translation gives CSVARDPGEKLFF.

The chain joins TRBV6-6 to TRBJ1-1; 9 bases map to TRBD1. The CDR3 sequence is 13 residues long. The ends lost 6 bases at V and 4 bases at J; junction bases unmatched: 3. Germline values: CDR1 MNHNY, CDR2 SVGAGI (reference sequence). This chain's CDR3 is CASRLTGGTEAFF. CDR3 nucleotides: TGTGCCAGCAGATTGACAGGGGGCACTGAAGCTTTCTTT.